This TCR beta chain was observed in a study of T cell responses to AZD1222 COVID-19 vaccine. Method: immunoSEQ multiplex PCR; TCRdb's copy keeps in-frame clones and lacks some. Among 45,000 to 60,000 clones listed, nearly 90% were seen once. A remark on this clone: Its antigen is as yet unknown.

General study findings and limits: Spike was spanned by vaccine-associated CD4 TCRs, with dominance at 160-218 and 743-854.

From germline, CDR1 is SGHVS and CDR2 FNYEAQ. Trimming left V 4 bases short and J 6 bases short, with 7 bases between. The CDR3 totals 11 residues. The chain links TRBV7-6 to TRBJ2-7; D may be TRBD2 (6 bases). This clonotype was sampled from an adult in good health. This specimen consisted of peripheral blood, obtained on day 0 of AZD1222 vaccination. The CDR3 bases are TGTGCCAGCAGCTCCGGGGGCGAGCAGTACTTC. Residues: CASSSGGEQYF.